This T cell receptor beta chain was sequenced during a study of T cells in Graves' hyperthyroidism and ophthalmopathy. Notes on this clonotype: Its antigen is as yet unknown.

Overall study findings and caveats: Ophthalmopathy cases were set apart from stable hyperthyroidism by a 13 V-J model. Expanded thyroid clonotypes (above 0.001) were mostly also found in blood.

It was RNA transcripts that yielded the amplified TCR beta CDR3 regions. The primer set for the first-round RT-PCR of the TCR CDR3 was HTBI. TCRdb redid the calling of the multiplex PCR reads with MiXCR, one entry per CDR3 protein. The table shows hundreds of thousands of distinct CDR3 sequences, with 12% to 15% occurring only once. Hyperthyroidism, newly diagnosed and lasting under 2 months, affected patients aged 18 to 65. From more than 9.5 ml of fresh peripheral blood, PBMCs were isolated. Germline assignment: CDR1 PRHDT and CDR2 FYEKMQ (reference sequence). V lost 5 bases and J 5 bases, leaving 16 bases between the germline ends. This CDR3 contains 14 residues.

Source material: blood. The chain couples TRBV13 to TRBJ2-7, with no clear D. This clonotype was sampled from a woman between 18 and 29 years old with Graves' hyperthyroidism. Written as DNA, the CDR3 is TGTGCCAGCAGCCAAGAGGAGATTGTTCACGAGCAGTACTTC. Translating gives CASSQEEIVHEQYF.